The next 4 T cell receptor beta chains were all read from a single sample in a study of blood T cells in healthy people across ages. It was with a sample-barcoded 5' primer and a J-beta primer mix that a second PCR of about 7 to 12 cycles was run. Via MiXCR, TCRdb re-called the 5' RACE reads, giving one row per CDR3 protein. The sample carries about 1.4 million distinct CDR3 sequences, approximately 59% recorded once. Material: blood. The receptors stem from a man between 18 and 35 years old in good health.

The rearrangement links TRBV27 to TRBJ2-7, with 9 bases fitting TRBD1. After removal of 4 bases from V and 4 bases from J, the junction contained 11 bases not matched to a gene. CDR1 and CDR2 from the germline V gene are MNHEY and SMNVEV (reference sequence). The CDR3 has 16 amino acids. In DNA form, the CDR3 reads TGTGCCAGCAGTTCCCTACGGACAGGGGTGAGGTACGAGCAGTACTTC. Translating it yields CASSSLRTGVRYEQYF.

In its sample, this clonotype was seen a few times. The chain links TRBV27 to TRBJ1-4, with D tentatively TRBD1 (5 bases). V lost 6 bases and J 0 bases, leaving 14 bases between the germline ends. In germline, CDR1 is MNHEY, CDR2 SMNVEV (reference sequence). The CDR3 runs to 16 residues. The CDR3 loop is CASSAGNSATNEKLFF. The CDR3 DNA sequence: TGTGCCAGCAGCGCAGGGAACAGCGCAACTAATGAAAAACTGTTTTTT.

The J gene is TRBJ2-7, the V gene TRBV7-9; no reliable D call. Germline CDR1 reads SEHNR; CDR2 reads FQNEAQ (reference sequence). V was shortened by 1 base and J by 2 bases, with 12 bases between the two germline ends. This CDR3 has 15 amino acids. The CDR3 nucleotides are TGTGCCAGCAGCTTAGGGTCCAAATTTCCCTACGAGCAGTACTTC. Translated: CASSLGSKFPYEQYF.

This clonotype was seen once. The chain combines TRBV7-2 with TRBJ1-4, with 9 bases lining up with TRBD1. V trimming: 4 bases; J trimming: 7 bases; junction bases outside the gene matches: 4. The germline gives CDR1 SGHTA, CDR2 FQGNSA. This CDR3 comprises 14 residues. CDR3 region: CASSSNRGPEKLFF. DNA for the CDR3: TGTGCCAGCAGCTCTAACAGGGGGCCTGAAAAACTGTTTTTT.